This T cell receptor beta chain was captured in a study of tissue T cells after allogeneic stem cell transplantation. Study-wide findings and caveats: The patient cohort was small and clinically heterogeneous, with limited sampling depth.

Concerning this clone: Its antigen is not known. Mouse gene names and germline throughout. The observed sequence ends 1 residue before the CDR3 terminus, with the missing tail filled in from the germline J gene.

The CDR3 has 15 amino acids. Germline CDR1 reads NSHNY; CDR2 reads SYGAGN. Trimming took 4 bases from V and 0 from J; bases not matched to a gene: 4. The repertoire was sequenced with immunoSEQ multiplex PCR; TCRdb's copy has only in-frame clones and lacks some. Here the sample spans 15,000 to 20,000 clones, about 70% being singletons. Sequencing input: spleen. The gene calls are TRBV13-1 and TRBJ1-2; 9 bases align to TRBD1. This TCR was recovered from a female BALB/c mouse in good health. MHC haplotype of the strain: H2-d. CDR3 in amino acids: CASSSRQGANSDYTF. The CDR3 bases that were read are TGTGCCAGCAGTTCTCGACAGGGGGCAAACTCCGACTACACC.